The 8 T cell receptor beta chains below come from one sample, sequenced in a study of blood T cell repertoires in COVID-19 (dated by TCRdb to about 2020). Library preparation employed the immunoSEQ multiplex PCR assay. TCRdb obtained this table from immuneACCESS and retained in-frame rearrangements with V and J assigned. These tables miss some clones; where compared with another copy, unresolved V genes account for less than half of the shortfall, and the remainder is unexplained. The sample has 100,000 to 150,000 clones on record, less than 90% of them singletons. Jointly, the top ten make up over 20% of the sample. The specimen was peripheral blood. These TCRs come from a woman older than 75 with acute or convalescent COVID-19.

The chain joins TRBV2 to TRBJ1-6; D is ambiguous. The germline V and J ends were trimmed by 4 bases and 8 bases, with 15 bases remaining between them. Germline V gene data show CDR1 as SNHLY and CDR2 as FYNNEI. CDR3 length equals 15 residues. Written as DNA, the CDR3 is TGTGCCAGCAGTGGTACCTATAGCGGGTATTCACCCCTCCACTTT. Protein sequence: CASSGTYSGYSPLHF. Using reference TRBV2 and TRBJ1-6 for the parts outside the CDR3, the full variable domain is EPEVTQTPSHQVTQMGQEVILRCVPISNHLYFYWYRQILGQKVEFLVSFYNNEISEKSEIFDDQFSVERPDGSNFTLKIRSTKLEDSAMYFCASSGTYSGYSPLHFGNGTRLTVT.

The CDR3 loop reads CASSRPSGGRGEQYV. The DNA for the CDR3 is TGTGCCAGCAGCCGGCCTAGCGGGGGGCGCGGCGAGCAGTACGTC. This chain joins TRBV6-5 and TRBJ2-7; TRBD2 matches at 11 bases. Germline CDR1 and CDR2: MNHEY and SVGAGI. V gave up 6 bases and J gave up 6 bases; unmatched junction bases: 10. The CDR3 loop spans 15 amino acids.

The chain recombines TRBV7-9 with TRBJ2-5; 7 positions agree with TRBD1. Germline V gives CDR1 SEHNR, CDR2 FQNEAQ (reference sequence). The CDR3 contains 16 residues. V trimming: 3 bases; J trimming: 1 base; junction bases outside the gene matches: 8. CDR3 sequence reads: CASSFRPGGFQETQYF. The CDR3 DNA is TGTGCCAGCAGCTTTCGGCCAGGGGGATTCCAAGAGACCCAGTACTTC.

The CDR3 region is CASSLSPSGGAAETQYF. The CDR3 nucleotides read TGCGCCAGCAGCTTGTCTCCTAGCGGGGGGGCGGCAGAGACCCAGTACTTC. This chain connects TRBV5-1 to TRBJ2-5; 12 bases match TRBD2. CDR1 SGHRS and CDR2 YFSETQ come from the germline V gene. CDR3 length equals 17 residues. V shed 1 base and J 4 bases; nucleotides not matched to a gene: 8. The variable domain in full, completed from reference TRBV5-1 and TRBJ2-5, reads KAGVTQTPRYLIKTRGQQVTLSCSPISGHRSVSWYQQTPGQGLQFLFEYFSETQRNKGNFPGRFSGRQFSNSRSEMNVSTLELGDSALYLCASSLSPSGGAAETQYFGPGTRLLVL.

This clone was recorded a few times. This chain's CDR3 is CASSYSRVGNQPQHF. In DNA, the CDR3 is TGTGCCAGCAGTTACTCGAGGGTTGGCAATCAGCCCCAGCATTTT. V usage is TRBV6-2 or TRBV6-3 and J usage is TRBJ1-5; D remains unclear. The germline V gene has CDR1 MNHEY and CDR2 SVGEGT. This CDR3 is 15 amino acids long. Trimming took off 0 bases at V and 2 bases at J, with 8 bases between the two ends.

The chain couples TRBV6-5 to TRBJ1-3; TRBD1 aligns across 8 bases. The CDR3 consists of 14 residues. With V trimmed by 7 bases and J by 8 bases, 10 bases remained unmatched. Germline V lookup: CDR1 MNHEY, CDR2 SVGAGI. The CDR3 here is CASKEQGGGDTIYF. CDR3 DNA: TGTGCCAGCAAGGAACAGGGGGGCGGAGACACCATATATTTT.

The V and J genes are TRBV7-8 and TRBJ2-7; D remains unclear. This CDR3 spans 13 amino acids. Per the germline V gene, CDR1 is SGHVS and CDR2 is FQNEAQ. V was cut by 6 bases and J by 4 bases, with 13 bases left in between. CDR3 loop: CASRHTESYEQYF. For the CDR3, the DNA is TGTGCCAGCAGACACACAGAGTCATACGAGCAGTACTTC.

This clone was counted a few times. This chain connects TRBV9 to TRBJ2-5; 9 bases fit TRBD1. Germline loops: CDR1 SGDLS, CDR2 YYNGEE. This CDR3 is 16 amino acids long. V shed 4 bases, J shed 4 bases, and the junction held 11 bases outside the gene matches. The CDR3 loop is CASSSSTGGFGETQYF. CDR3 DNA sequence: TGTGCCAGCAGCTCGTCGACAGGGGGGTTCGGAGAGACCCAGTACTTC.